These 12 T cell receptor beta chains share one sample of origin, sequenced in a study of human T cells and chemical hapten exposure. TCRdb re-derived calls from the RACE reads in MiXCR, one entry per CDR3 protein. The table shows some 89,000 distinct CDR3 sequences, with 25% to 35% occurring only once. Time point described: patch test 3, about 24 weeks after DPC sensitization. Documented treatment: therapeutic diphenylcyclopropenone sensitization with weekly scalp DPC. Sequencing used whole blood, obtained in connection with sensitization to the hapten diphenylcyclopropenone (DPC). The receptors here all came from a man aged 35-49 years with alopecia areata. Some clones in this sample may be carry-over from other donors' samples.

This clonotype was counted only a few times. The chain carries TRBV5-1 and TRBJ2-5, with D uncertain. With 2 bases removed from V and 1 base from J, the gap between germline ends came to 9 bases. CDR3 size: 14 residues. The V gene's germline CDR1 is SGHRS and CDR2 YFSETQ. Here the CDR3 DNA reads TGCGCCAGCAGCTTATCGGGCCGCCAAGAGACCCAGTACTTC. As protein: CASSLSGRQETQYF.

The chain combines TRBV6-1 with TRBJ2-5; 8 nucleotides line up with TRBD1. This CDR3 region has 15 residues. Germline-derived CDR1 and CDR2 are MNHNS and SASEGT. The J segment lost 7 bases and the V segment lost 10 bases, leaving 17 bases of the junction unmatched. CDR3 protein: CATRSRQGSEGTQYF. Here the CDR3 DNA reads TGTGCCACCCGATCCAGACAGGGGTCTGAAGGGACCCAGTACTTC.

The genes are TRBV20-1 and TRBJ2-5; TRBD1 is a possible D gene (5 bases). Trimming removed 7 bases from V and 4 bases from J, with 7 bases in between. Germline CDR1 reads DFQATT; CDR2 reads SNEGSKA (reference sequence). CDR3 size: 10 residues. The CDR3 sequence: CSGRVETQYF. In DNA, the CDR3 is TGCAGTGGCAGGGTAGAGACCCAGTACTTC.

In its sample, this clonotype was seen a few times. The chain recombines TRBV12-3 or TRBV12-4 with TRBJ2-7; the match to TRBD2 covers 10 bases. The CDR3 spans 17 residues. Losses at the gene ends were 3 bases for V and 3 bases for J; bases not matched to a gene: 11. CDR3 in DNA: TGTGCCAGCAGTTTGGATATGGGCGGGACTAGCGACTACGAGCAGTACTTC. Translation gives CASSLDMGGTSDYEQYF.

This clonotype has a handful of counts. DNA for the CDR3: TGCGCCAGCAGCTTGGAGGGGAAAGGATCACCCCTCCACTTT. This codes for CASSLEGKGSPLHF. V is TRBV5-1 and J is TRBJ1-6, with D possibly being TRBD1 (5 bases). The V and J ends lost 0 bases and 10 bases respectively, with 11 bases between them. Germline assignment: CDR1 SGHRS and CDR2 YFSETQ. The CDR3 contains 14 residues. Supplemented by reference TRBV5-1 and TRBJ1-6, the full variable domain reads KAGVTQTPRYLIKTRGQQVTLSCSPISGHRSVSWYQQTPGQGLQFLFEYFSETQRNKGNFPGRFSGRQFSNSRSEMNVSTLELGDSALYLCASSLEGKGSPLHFGNGTRLTVT.

V and J are TRBV4-2 and TRBJ2-3; D ambiguous. Germline V CDR1 and CDR2: LGHNA, YNFKEQ. This CDR3 has 15 amino acids. With 0 bases removed from V and 5 bases from J, the gap between germline ends came to 12 bases. CDR3 in DNA: TGTGCCAGCAGCCAAGATCCGAGGCCCAAAGATACGCAGTATTTT. Translated, it gives CASSQDPRPKDTQYF.

This clonotype was recorded a few times. The rearrangement uses TRBV7-3 and TRBJ2-7, with 7 bases fitting TRBD1. Per germline, CDR1 SGHTA and CDR2 FQGTGA. The CDR3 has 13 residues. Trimming cost V 11 bases and J 2 bases; bases outside gene matches: 9. CDR3 in amino acids: CASDRTGTYEQYF. The CDR3 coding sequence is TGTGCCTCGGACAGGACGGGGACCTACGAGCAGTACTTC.

The chain recombines TRBV6-2 or TRBV6-3 with TRBJ2-3; 10 bases agree with TRBD2. V was pared by 8 bases and J by 5 bases, with 10 bases of the junction left unmatched. Germline V gene sequence: CDR1 MNHEY, CDR2 SVGEGT. The CDR3 extends over 15 amino acids. The CDR3 here is CASQPAGGPGDTQYF. CDR3 bases: TGTGCCAGCCAACCAGCGGGAGGGCCGGGAGATACGCAGTATTTT.

This clonotype was detected a few times. The rearrangement joins TRBV20-1 to TRBJ2-6; the D is unclear. V gave up 5 bases and J gave up 0 bases, with 14 bases separating them. CDR3 length: 16 amino acids. The germline V gene has CDR1 DFQATT and CDR2 SNEGSKA (reference sequence). In DNA, the CDR3 is TGCAGTGCTCGACCCCCGGGCATCTCTGGGGCCAACGTCCTGACTTTC. Translation: CSARPPGISGANVLTF.

V is TRBV4-1 and J is TRBJ2-2; D not certain. The germline gives CDR1 MGHRA, CDR2 YSYEKL. Trimming shortened V by 2 bases and J by 1 base, and 8 bases separated the two germline ends. CDR3 length: 15 amino acids. CDR3 bases: TGCGCCAGCAGCCAACCCCGTCTGAACACCGGGGAGCTGTTTTTT. The encoded protein is CASSQPRLNTGELFF.

V usage is TRBV14 and J usage is TRBJ2-3; 8 bases align to TRBD2. The CDR3 consists of 16 residues. CDR1 SGHDN and CDR2 FVKESK come from the germline V gene. Germline trimming cut 2 bases from V and 5 bases from J; bases unmatched to any gene: 9. Here the CDR3 reads CASSQLAGGVLDTQYF. The CDR3 DNA is TGTGCCAGCAGCCAACTCGCGGGAGGAGTGTTAGATACGCAGTATTTT.

This clonotype was detected only a few times. The chain has TRBV6-6 and TRBJ2-1; 7 positions match TRBD2. Looked up from germline, CDR1 is MNHNY and CDR2 is SVGAGI (reference sequence). J gave up 3 bases and V 11 bases, and 10 bases lay outside the gene matches. The CDR3 contains 14 residues. In nucleotides, the CDR3 is TGTGCCTGCGAAACCCGGGACTACTACAATGAGCAGTTCTTC. Amino acid sequence: CACETRDYYNEQFF.